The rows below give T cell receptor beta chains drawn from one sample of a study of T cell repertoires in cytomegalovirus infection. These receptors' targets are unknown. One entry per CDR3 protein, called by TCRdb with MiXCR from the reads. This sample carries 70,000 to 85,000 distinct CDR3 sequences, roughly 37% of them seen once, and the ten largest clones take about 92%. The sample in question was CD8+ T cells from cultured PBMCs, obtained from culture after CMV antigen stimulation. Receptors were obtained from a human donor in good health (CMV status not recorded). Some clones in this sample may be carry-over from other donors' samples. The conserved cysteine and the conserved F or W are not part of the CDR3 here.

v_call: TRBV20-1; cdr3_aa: SVLAGTGKRETQY
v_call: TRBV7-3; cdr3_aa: ASSITGATGELF
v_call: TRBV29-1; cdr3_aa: SVEGWTGELF
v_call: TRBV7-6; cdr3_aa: ASRPSGANVLT
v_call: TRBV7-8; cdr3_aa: ASSLTTRGGEQY
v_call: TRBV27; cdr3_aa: ASSEGDSYEQY
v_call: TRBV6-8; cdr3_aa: ASSYSQGNQPQH
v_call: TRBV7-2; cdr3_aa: ASSLSQDYYEQY
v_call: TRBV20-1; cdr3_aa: SARDHRGQATGELF
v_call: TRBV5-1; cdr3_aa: ASSLFGQAPEETQY
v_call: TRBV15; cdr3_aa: ATSRDRGNSPLH
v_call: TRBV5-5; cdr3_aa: ASSLGGGYTDTQY
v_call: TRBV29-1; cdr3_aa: SVDSWDRVQETQY
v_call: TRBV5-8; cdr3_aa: ASSLSGGGNQPQH
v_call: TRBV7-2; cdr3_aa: ASSSRGGEKHEKLF
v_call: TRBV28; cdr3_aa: ASTIQGSADTQY
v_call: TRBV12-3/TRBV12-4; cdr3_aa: ASTKQYNEQF
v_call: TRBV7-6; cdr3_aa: ASSPTPVYEQY
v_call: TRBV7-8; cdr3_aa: ASSRLGTSTDTQY
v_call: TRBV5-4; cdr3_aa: ASSLDPSNQPQH
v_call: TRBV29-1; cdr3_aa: SVTLPNTGELF
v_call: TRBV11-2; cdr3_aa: ASSSLLQDPDYEQY
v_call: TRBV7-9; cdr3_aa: ASSNSRTEAF
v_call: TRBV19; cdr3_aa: ASSINSHEQY
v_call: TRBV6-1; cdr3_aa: ASSFTIERGFNEQL
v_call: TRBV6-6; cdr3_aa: ASSPGPGGYEQY
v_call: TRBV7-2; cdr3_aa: ASSPPVAYETQY
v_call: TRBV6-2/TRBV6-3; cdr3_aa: ASSPIRTGNTGELF
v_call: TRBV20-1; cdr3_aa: SARMDRGTGYT
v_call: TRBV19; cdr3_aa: AAETGNEQF
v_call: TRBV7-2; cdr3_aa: ASSPRAGSGELAKNIQY
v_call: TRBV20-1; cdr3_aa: SAPRTSDYEQY
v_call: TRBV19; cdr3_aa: ASSSQGYNEQF
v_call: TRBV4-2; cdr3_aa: ASSEGWGNYGYT
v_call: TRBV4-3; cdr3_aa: ASSQDQGAGETQY
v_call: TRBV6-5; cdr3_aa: ASSYSQDTFYEQY
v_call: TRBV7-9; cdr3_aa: ASSLPSGLF
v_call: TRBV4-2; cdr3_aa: ASSQGEYSNQPQH
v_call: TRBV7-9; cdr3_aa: ASSLSGQGYGYT
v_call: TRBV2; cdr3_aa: ASNYGFLLNLTGSFNQPQH
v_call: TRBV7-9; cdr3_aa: ASSKGELLNSPLH
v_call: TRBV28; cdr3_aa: ASSPQSGRRSGANVLT
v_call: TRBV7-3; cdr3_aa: ASSLDRILPQETQY
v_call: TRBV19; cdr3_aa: ASSFRQGSNQPQH